The 4 T cell receptor beta chains below come from one sample, sequenced in a study of beta chain features in type 1 diabetes (dated by TCRdb to 2016 to 2019). Which antigens these TCRs recognize remains unknown. The method was the immunoSEQ multiplex PCR assay. The entire isolated RNA was reverse transcribed using the High Capacity cDNA Reverse Transcription Kit, and thus expressed TCRB transcripts were sequenced. In its TCRdb copy, this immuneACCESS table keeps in-frame sequences only and misses some clones. Where compared with another copy, unresolved V genes explain less than half of these, and the others have no known cause. For this sample there are 600,000 or so clones; around 15% appear just once. Clones ranked in the top ten supply 0.035% to 0.045% of the sample. General findings and caveats noted by the study authors: A moderate but significant shortening of TCRB CDR3 length was observed in type 1 diabetes patients in all four CD4+ subsets.

The sample consisted of naive CD4+ T cells from blood. The cell subset or site label, read with the paper, signifies: true naive CD4+ T cells. The receptors come from a young man with type 1 diabetes.

The chain joins TRBV28 to TRBJ1-3; D is possibly TRBD1 (5 bases). This CDR3 has 16 residues. V was cut by 6 bases and J by 4 bases, with 19 bases left in between. Germline V gene lookup returns CDR1 MDHEN and CDR2 SYDVKM. The CDR3 DNA reads as TGTGCCAGCAGACCGGAGGGGCGGCTCAAAGGAAACACCATATATTTT. Protein product: CASRPEGRLKGNTIYF.

This clone was observed a few times. The chain joins TRBV28 to TRBJ2-5; 10 nucleotides agree with TRBD2. The germline V gene has CDR1 MDHEN and CDR2 SYDVKM. The V gene end was trimmed by 2 bases and the J gene end by 7 bases; junction bases not matched to a gene: 4. CDR3 length: 14 amino acids. CDR3 loop: CASSLLAGVSTQYF. CDR3 DNA: TGTGCCAGCAGTTTACTAGCGGGGGTGTCGACCCAGTACTTC.

V and J are TRBV7-9 and TRBJ1-5; tentative D call: TRBD1 (5 bases). CDR1 and CDR2 (germline): SEHNR, FQNEAQ (reference sequence). The CDR3 has 15 residues. With 5 bases removed from V and 1 base from J, the gap between germline ends came to 12 bases. The CDR3, as DNA: TGTGCCAGCAGCGCCCATGGGGGAAGCAATCAGCCCCAGCATTTT. It codes for CASSAHGGSNQPQHF.

This clone appeared a few times. J is TRBJ2-1 and V is TRBV4-2; D is possibly TRBD2 (6 bases). Germline V CDR1 and CDR2: LGHNA, YNFKEQ. V lost 4 bases and J lost 4, with 14 bases in between. CDR3 length: 15 amino acids. This CDR3 reads CASSPGAGKYNEQFF. Written as DNA, the CDR3 is TGTGCCAGCAGCCCCGGCGCGGGAAAATACAATGAGCAGTTCTTC.